The 5 T cell receptor beta chains below come from one sample, sequenced in a study of Graves' ophthalmopathy and Graves' hyperthyroidism. CDR3 regions of TCR beta were amplified from RNA transcripts. HTBI primers were used in a first-round RT-PCR, which preceded a second-round multiplex PCR. TCRdb re-called the multiplex PCR reads through MiXCR, storing one row per CDR3 protein. The sample has 340,000 or so distinct CDR3 sequences, 17% seen once; the top ten hold over 9%. The specimen sequenced was peripheral blood. The receptors stem from an adult man with Graves' ophthalmopathy.

In this sample, this clonotype turned up many times. Its ends do not fully match the called genes, so a read error is possible. The rearrangement links TRBV28 to TRBJ2-2, with D uncertain. Germline V lookup: CDR1 MDHEN, CDR2 SYDVKM. The CDR3 is 11 amino acids. The CDR3 DNA is TGTGCCAGCAGTTTCACCGAGGAGCTGTTTTTT. Encoded protein: CASSFTEELFF.

Many counts were recorded for this clonotype. This chain connects TRBV19 to TRBJ1-5, with D uncertain. Between the trimmed V and J ends, which lost 4 bases and 1 base, there was a span of 11 bases. Germline CDR1 LNHDA, CDR2 SQIVND (reference sequence). The CDR3 consists of 15 residues. CDR3 loop: CASSKPQWSNQPQHF. CDR3 DNA: TGTGCCAGTAGTAAACCGCAATGGAGCAATCAGCCCCAGCATTTT.

This clonotype has at least ten counts. V usage is TRBV7-8 and J usage is TRBJ2-7; no clear D gene. Per germline, CDR1 SGHVS and CDR2 FQNEAQ. The CDR3 totals 16 residues. Trimming stripped 5 bases from V and 3 bases from J, with 20 bases between. The CDR3 sequence is CASSPDPFPSYYEQYF. The CDR3 coding sequence is TGTGCCAGCAGCCCAGACCCCTTCCCCTCTTACTACGAGCAGTACTTC.

In this sample, this clonotype turned up many times. The chain is built from TRBV12-3 or TRBV12-4 and TRBJ2-7; D may match TRBD1 or TRBD2 (5 bases each). The V end lost 6 bases, the J end lost 9 bases, and 18 bases lay between the germline ends. The CDR3 extends over 13 amino acids. The CDR3 coding sequence is TGTGCCAGCAGCCTCGAGGGGCCCCCCCCGCAGTACTTC. Protein sequence: CASSLEGPPPQYF.

This clonotype was counted ten times or more. The genes are TRBV6-1 and TRBJ1-2, with TRBD1 identical over 7 bases. With 7 bases clipped from V and 3 bases from J, the junction kept 11 bases outside the gene matches. The CDR3 is 15 residues long. In germline, CDR1 is MNHNS, CDR2 SASEGT. CDR3 sequence reads: CASTRGQGVHYGYTF. The DNA for the CDR3 is TGTGCCAGCACAAGGGGGCAGGGGGTCCACTATGGCTACACCTTC.